In this sample, the clone carrying this TCR beta chain turned up once. Its specificity is unknown. The record originates from a study of cytomegalovirus exposure and HLA in healthy donors. Overall study: The 120 validation repertoires matched the approximately 700 first-cohort repertoires in platform, a later analysis reported.

CDR3 length: 14 residues. Germline CDR1 and CDR2: SGHVS and FNYEAQ. Between the trimmed V and J ends, which lost 1 base and 3 bases, there was a span of 9 bases. Libraries were prepared by immunoSEQ multiplex PCR; TCRdb keeps only in-frame clonotypes and omits some of them. In the table there are under 200,000 clones, about 86% of which are singletons. Whole-study results and caveats: Using the classifier, cytomegalovirus status was reportedly diagnosed with high specificity and sensitivity.

The chain has TRBV7-6 and TRBJ2-5; D unresolved. What was sequenced was PBMCs. The source is a woman aged 25 to 39 in good health and CMV-seronegative. CDR3 region: CASSLDWREETQYF. The CDR3 region has the DNA TGTGCCAGCAGCTTAGATTGGAGAGAAGAGACCCAGTACTTC.